The T cell receptor beta chain described here comes from a study of blood T cell repertoires in COVID-19. In the study overall: Sources were T cells, B-cell-depleted T cells, or PBMCs; the material itself was cDNA or gDNA.

Some clones are missing from TCRdb's copy, which holds only in-frame ones; the method was immunoSEQ multiplex PCR. The sample has under 250,000 clones, roughly 85% seen once; the top ten hold about 3.2%. This CDR3 comprises 16 residues. CDR1 and CDR2 from the germline V gene are LGHDT and YNNKEL (reference sequence). Trimming stripped 0 bases from V and 8 bases from J, with 16 bases between. This TCR was sampled from a woman aged 18 to 35 with acute or convalescent COVID-19. The sequencing sample was made of peripheral blood. The V gene is TRBV3-1 (or the pseudogene TRBV3-2), the J gene TRBJ1-4; TRBD1 might be the D (6 bases). As DNA, the CDR3 is TGTGCCAGCAGCCAAGATACGCGGGGGCGAGGGGAAAAACTGTTTTTT. Protein sequence: CASSQDTRGRGEKLFF.